These T cell receptor beta chains were read from a single sample in a study of blood T cell repertoires in COVID-19. Measured with immunoSEQ multiplex PCR; TCRdb has only the in-frame clones, and not every one. The sample records about 89,000 clones, approximately 86% being singletons. Sequencing input: peripheral blood. Receptors originate from a male donor with acute or convalescent COVID-19. Both conserved end residues are part of each CDR3. D genes are given only for firm matches. Only part of the rows carry a size: once, few, many, or a class if the clone is expanded.

V	D	size	J	CDR3	DNA
TRBV11-2	NA	once	TRBJ2-7	CASSLAFADEQYF	TGTGCCAGCAGCTTAGCGTTTGCGGACGAGCAGTACTTC
TRBV9	TRBD1	once	TRBJ1-6	CASSVTDRLGSPLHF	TGTGCCAGCAGCGTAACGGACAGGTTAGGATCACCCCTCCACTTT
TRBV19	TRBD1	NA	TRBJ2-1	CASSIGQGHYNEQFF	TGTGCCAGTAGTATCGGACAGGGGCACTACAATGAGCAGTTCTTC
TRBV7-9	TRBD2	NA	TRBJ2-1	CASRPGLAANNEQFF	TGTGCCAGCAGGCCGGGACTAGCGGCAAACAATGAGCAGTTCTTC
TRBV15	NA	NA	TRBJ2-1	CATSSEGGYEQFF	TGTGCCACCAGCAGTGAGGGGGGGTATGAGCAGTTCTTC
TRBV9	NA	NA	TRBJ1-2	CASSVEGGLGYTF	TGTGCCAGCAGCGTAGAAGGGGGTCTGGGCTACACCTTC
TRBV15	NA	NA	TRBJ2-2	CATSRESRENTGELFF	TGTGCCACCAGCAGAGAGTCCAGGGAGAACACCGGGGAGCTGTTTTTT
TRBV25-1	TRBD1	NA	TRBJ1-2	CASSKNQGDGGYTF	TGTGCCAGCAGTAAAAATCAGGGGGACGGTGGCTACACCTTC
TRBV19	TRBD1	NA	TRBJ1-5	CASSTIDREAQPQHF	TGTGCCAGTAGTACCATAGACAGGGAGGCACAGCCCCAGCATTTT
TRBV19	TRBD1	once	TRBJ1-1	CASSTRTGTEAFF	TGTGCCAGTAGTACCAGGACAGGGACTGAAGCTTTCTTT
TRBV6-5	NA	NA	TRBJ2-4	CASSYTGLAKNIQYF	TGTGCCAGCAGTTACACGGGACTAGCCAAAAACATTCAGTACTTC
TRBV11-2	TRBD1	NA	TRBJ1-2	CASSRTGGPNYGYTF	TGTGCCAGCAGCAGAACAGGGGGTCCTAACTATGGCTACACCTTC
TRBV7-8	NA	NA	TRBJ1-4	CASSPGQGALFF	TGTGCCAGCAGCCCAGGACAAGGAGCACTGTTTTTT
TRBV6-2/TRBV6-3	TRBD2	NA	TRBJ2-7	CASSYGAGRYEQYF	TGTGCCAGCAGTTATGGAGCGGGGCGGTACGAGCAGTACTTC
TRBV30	TRBD1	NA	TRBJ1-2	CACQGATGYTF	TGTGCCTGTCAGGGGGCGACTGGCTACACCTTC
TRBV5-6	NA	NA	TRBJ2-2	CASSDKQVTGELFF	TGTGCCAGCAGCGATAAACAGGTTACCGGGGAGCTGTTTTTT
TRBV7-8	NA	NA	TRBJ2-1	CASSLAVAPGEQFF	TGTGCCAGCAGCTTAGCGGTGGCCCCGGGAGAGCAGTTCTTC
TRBV25-1	NA	NA	TRBJ2-1	CASSEGALKEQFF	TGTGCCAGCAGTGAAGGAGCTCTGAAAGAGCAGTTCTTC
TRBV7-6	NA	once	TRBJ1-1	CASSLGANLNTEAFF	TGTGCCAGCAGCTTAGGGGCAAATCTGAACACTGAAGCTTTCTTT
TRBV6-2/TRBV6-3	TRBD1	few	TRBJ2-2	CASSYRTGLPTGELFF	TGTGCCAGCAGTTACAGGACAGGGCTCCCCACCGGGGAGCTGTTTTTT
TRBV6-1	TRBD1	NA	TRBJ1-1	CASSEWTGGKTEAFF	TGTGCCAGCAGTGAGTGGACAGGGGGGAAAACTGAAGCTTTCTTT
TRBV5-1	NA	NA	TRBJ2-5	CASSLSTGEETQYF	TGCGCCAGCAGCTTGTCGACGGGTGAAGAGACCCAGTACTTC
TRBV5-1	NA	NA	TRBJ2-3	CASSNLRTINVADTQYF	TGCGCCAGCAGCAACTTAAGGACTATCAATGTCGCAGATACGCAGTATTTT
TRBV7-6	TRBD1	few	TRBJ2-2	CASSLETGGNTGELFF	TGTGCCAGCAGCTTAGAGACAGGGGGAAACACCGGGGAGCTGTTTTTT
TRBV10-3	NA	NA	TRBJ2-2	CAISEINGELFF	TGTGCCATCAGTGAGATAAACGGGGAGCTGTTTTTT
TRBV19	NA	NA	TRBJ1-5	CASSGQGIGSNQPQHF	TGTGCCAGTAGTGGGCAGGGGATTGGGAGCAATCAGCCCCAGCATTTT
TRBV12-3/TRBV12-4	NA	NA	TRBJ2-5	CASSFARETQYF	TGTGCCAGCAGTTTTGCCCGGGAGACCCAGTACTTC
TRBV5-1	NA	NA	TRBJ1-5	CASILGSRDQPQHF	TGCGCCAGCATCCTAGGCTCCCGCGATCAGCCCCAGCATTTT
TRBV6-5	TRBD1	NA	TRBJ1-1	CASSPGTGGGIEAFF	TGTGCCAGCAGTCCCGGGACAGGGGGCGGCATTGAAGCTTTCTTT
TRBV7-8	TRBD1	NA	TRBJ1-5	CASSSSPGQSFSNQPQHF	TGTGCCAGCAGCTCTAGCCCGGGACAGAGCTTTAGCAATCAGCCCCAGCATTTT
TRBV25-1	NA	NA	TRBJ1-1	CASENGLRNTEAFF	TGTGCCAGCGAGAATGGACTGAGGAACACTGAAGCTTTCTTT
TRBV6-4	NA	NA	TRBJ2-1	CASRVAASYNEQFF	TGTGCCAGCAGGGTGGCGGCCTCCTACAATGAGCAGTTCTTC
TRBV7-2	TRBD1	NA	TRBJ1-5	CASSLATGDQPQHF	TGTGCCAGCAGCTTAGCTACAGGGGATCAGCCCCAGCATTTT
TRBV6-6	NA	NA	TRBJ1-1	CASSLSGGTEAFF	TGTGCCAGCAGTCTCTCCGGGGGCACTGAAGCTTTCTTT
TRBV19	NA	few	TRBJ1-5	CASGLPGSGGQPQHF	TGTGCCAGTGGGCTTCCGGGGTCTGGAGGGCAGCCCCAGCATTTT
TRBV19	NA	NA	TRBJ1-2	CASSRLEGTYGYTF	TGTGCCAGTAGTAGATTGGAGGGGACCTATGGCTACACCTTC
TRBV6-6	TRBD2	NA	TRBJ2-3	CASSYTLAGDTDTQYF	TGTGCCAGCAGTTATACTCTAGCGGGGGACACAGATACGCAGTATTTT
TRBV6-5	TRBD1	NA	TRBJ1-2	CASKPGQGAGGYTF	TGTGCCAGCAAACCGGGACAGGGGGCTGGTGGCTACACCTTC
TRBV11-2	TRBD1	NA	TRBJ2-5	CASISTRQGARETQYF	TGTGCCAGCATATCGACCCGACAGGGGGCACGGGAGACCCAGTACTTC
TRBV29-1	TRBD2	NA	TRBJ2-1	CSVDTSGVGEQFF	TGCAGCGTTGACACTAGCGGGGTTGGTGAGCAGTTCTTC
TRBV7-9	NA	NA	TRBJ1-4	CASIRGTNEKLFF	TGTGCCAGCATCAGGGGAACTAATGAAAAACTGTTTTTT
TRBV5-4	NA	NA	TRBJ1-2	CASSLGGTTRDGYTF	TGTGCCAGCAGCTTGGGGGGTACAACCAGGGATGGCTACACCTTC
TRBV27	TRBD2	NA	TRBJ2-7	CASTPSSGGTSSYEQYF	TGTGCCAGCACCCCGTCCAGCGGGGGGACTAGCTCCTACGAGCAGTACTTC
TRBV5-1	NA	NA	TRBJ1-1	CASSSGPLNTEAFF	TGCGCCAGCAGCTCGGGTCCCCTGAACACTGAAGCTTTCTTT
TRBV5-1	NA	NA	TRBJ1-6	CASSSTGRGYNSPLHF	TGCGCCAGCAGCTCTACGGGCAGGGGTTATAATTCACCCCTCCACTTT
TRBV19	TRBD1	NA	TRBJ1-5	CASKGQYATSNQPQHF	TGTGCCAGTAAGGGACAGTATGCCACTAGCAATCAGCCCCAGCATTTT
TRBV3-1/TRBV3-2	TRBD2	NA	TRBJ2-1	CASSRGTRKNEQFF	TGTGCCAGCAGCCGCGGGACTAGGAAAAATGAGCAGTTCTTC
TRBV6-5	NA	once	TRBJ1-5	CASGRDINQPQHF	TGTGCCAGCGGAAGGGACATCAATCAGCCCCAGCATTTT